What follows are 13 T cell receptor beta chains derived from one specimen sequenced in a study of control samples from healthy donors and cancer patients. The table came from immunoSEQ multiplex PCR; TCRdb's copy has only in-frame clones and leaves some out. This sample carries over 85,000 clones, roughly 90% of them seen once, and the ten largest clones take 3.7%. The sample comprised PBMCs. The receptor set was obtained from a woman aged 60-75 years with lung cancer.

This clone was counted a single time. V gene TRBV7-3 combines with J gene TRBJ2-1, with 11 bases aligning to TRBD1. The CDR3 loop spans 14 amino acids. CDR1 and CDR2 (germline): SGHTA, FQGTGA. The junction had 4 bases not matched to a gene; V was cut back by 4 bases and J by 8 bases. CDR3 bases: TGTGCCAGCAGCTCGGGACAGGGGGTCGATGAGCAGTTCTTC. Protein: CASSSGQGVDEQFF.

The chain employs TRBV21-1 and TRBJ1-6. TRBV21-1 is a listed pseudogene. The CDR3 consists of 15 residues. CDR3 region: CASSIRENSYSPLHF. DNA of the CDR3: TGTGCCAGCAGCATCAGGGAGAATAGTTATTCACCCCTCCACTTT.

This rearrangement joins TRBV5-6 to TRBJ1-3; possible D gene TRBD1, 6 bases. Trimming shortened V by 6 bases and J by 2 bases, and 12 bases separated the two germline ends. Germline V gene sequence: CDR1 SGHDT, CDR2 YYEEEE. This CDR3 is built from 14 residues. CDR3 sequence: CASKLQGAGNTIYF. Here the CDR3 DNA reads TGTGCCAGCAAACTACAGGGAGCTGGAAACACCATATATTTT.

This sequence joins TRBV4-1 and TRBJ2-1; 8 bases fit TRBD2. This CDR3 spans 16 amino acids. Losses at the gene ends were 0 bases for V and 4 bases for J; bases not matched to a gene: 5. Per the germline V gene, CDR1 is MGHRA and CDR2 is YSYEKL. The CDR3 protein is CASSQDLTSGYNEQFF. As DNA, the CDR3 is TGCGCCAGCAGCCAAGATCTAACTAGCGGATACAATGAGCAGTTCTTC.

The CDR3 is CASSPPYIWTSGGPSSNEQFF. The CDR3 region has the DNA TGTGCCAGCAGCCCGCCGTATATATGGACTAGCGGGGGGCCTTCCAGCAATGAGCAGTTCTTC. The chain combines TRBV6-2 or TRBV6-3 with TRBJ2-1, with 14 positions matching TRBD2. Trimming removed 6 bases from V and 6 bases from J; junction bases left unmatched: 22. Germline CDR1 and CDR2: MNHEY and SVGEGT. The CDR3 covers 21 residues.

J is TRBJ2-2 and V is TRBV19; D is ambiguous. The CDR3 totals 14 residues. Trimming stripped 3 bases from V and 2 bases from J, with 7 bases between. Germline CDR1 and CDR2: LNHDA and SQIVND (reference sequence). The CDR3: CASSISLNTGELFF. The CDR3, as DNA: TGTGCCAGTAGTATTTCACTAAACACCGGGGAGCTGTTTTTT.

This clone came up a few times. J is TRBJ1-5 and V is TRBV19; D not certain. V was shortened by 7 bases and J by 9 bases, with 19 bases between the two germline ends. The germline V gene has CDR1 LNHDA and CDR2 SQIVND (reference sequence). The CDR3 covers 14 residues. Written as DNA, the CDR3 is TGTGCCAGTAAGGTCGGCTTGGGATATCTGCCCCAGCATTTT. Amino acids: CASKVGLGYLPQHF.

As to this clone: The sample has other DNA sequences that encode this CDR3 too. The chain is built from TRBV29-1 and TRBJ1-2, with TRBD1 as a possible D gene (5 bases). The V gene's germline CDR1 is SQVTM and CDR2 ANQGSEA. The CDR3 has 13 amino acids. Trimming cost V 0 bases and J 5 bases, with 10 bases left between them. CDR3 amino acids: CSVEDPEGYGYTF. As DNA, the CDR3 is TGCAGCGTTGAAGATCCAGAGGGGTATGGCTACACCTTC. The complete variable domain, with remaining parts taken from reference TRBV29-1 and TRBJ1-2, reads SAVISQKPSRDICQRGTSLTIQCQVDSQVTMMFWYRQQPGQSLTLIATANQGSEATYESGFVIDKFPISRPNLTFSTLTVSNMSPEDSSIYLCSVEDPEGYGYTFGSGTRLTVV.

The chain couples TRBV6-6 to TRBJ2-6, with 10 nucleotides matching TRBD1. Germline V gene sequence: CDR1 MNHNY, CDR2 SVGAGI (reference sequence). The ends lost 7 bases at V and 4 bases at J; junction bases unmatched: 7. This CDR3 comprises 16 residues. CDR3 bases: TGTGCCAGCACTATGACAGGGGGCACGGGGGCCAACGTCCTGACTTTC. Translating it yields CASTMTGGTGANVLTF.

The chain uses TRBV25-1 and TRBJ1-2; D unclear. Trimming cost V 0 bases and J 8 bases, with 13 bases left between them. This CDR3 spans 14 amino acids. Germline V CDR1 and CDR2: MGHDK, SYGVNS. The CDR3 sequence is CASSEYSQERGYTF. CDR3 DNA: TGTGCCAGCAGTGAATATTCGCAAGAGCGGGGCTACACCTTC.

V usage is TRBV20-1 and J usage is TRBJ1-5, with a tentative D call TRBD1 (6 bases). Trimming took 3 bases from V and 0 from J, leaving 15 bases between them. The germline V gene has CDR1 DFQATT and CDR2 SNEGSKA (reference sequence). The CDR3 loop spans 16 amino acids. The CDR3 sequence is CSASHSPGVSNQPQHF. The CDR3 DNA follows: TGCAGTGCTAGTCATTCCCCAGGGGTTAGCAATCAGCCCCAGCATTTT.

The chain combines TRBV4-1 with TRBJ1-2; a weak D match, TRBD1 (6 bases). The CDR3 sequence is 15 residues long. V was pared by 0 bases and J by 4 bases, with 12 bases between. Germline V gives CDR1 MGHRA, CDR2 YSYEKL. CDR3 DNA: TGCGCCAGCAGCCAAGACCCGACAGGACTCTATGGCTACACCTTC. It specifies CASSQDPTGLYGYTF.

V is TRBV6-2 or TRBV6-3 and J is TRBJ2-5; 8 bases are a match to TRBD2. CDR1 is MNHEY and CDR2 is SVGEGT in the germline V gene. This CDR3 comprises 14 residues. V shed 2 bases, J shed 5 bases, and the junction held 4 bases outside the gene matches. In DNA, the CDR3 is TGTGCCAGCAGTTACCGGGGGGGCCGGGAGACCCAGTACTTC. Residues: CASSYRGGRETQYF.